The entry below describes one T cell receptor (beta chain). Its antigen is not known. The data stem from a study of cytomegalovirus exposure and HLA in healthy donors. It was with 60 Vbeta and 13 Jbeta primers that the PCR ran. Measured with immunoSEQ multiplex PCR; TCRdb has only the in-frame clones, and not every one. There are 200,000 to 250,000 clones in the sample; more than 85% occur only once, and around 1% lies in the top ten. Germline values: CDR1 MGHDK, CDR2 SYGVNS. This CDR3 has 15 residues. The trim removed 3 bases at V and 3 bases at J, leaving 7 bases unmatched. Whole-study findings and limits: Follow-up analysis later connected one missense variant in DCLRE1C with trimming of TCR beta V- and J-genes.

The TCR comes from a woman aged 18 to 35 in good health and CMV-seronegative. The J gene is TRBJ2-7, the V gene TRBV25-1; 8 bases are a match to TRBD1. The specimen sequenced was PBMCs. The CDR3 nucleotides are TGTGCCAGCAGTGACGCTAACAGGGGGAACTACGAGCAGTACTTC. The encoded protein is CASSDANRGNYEQYF.